One T cell receptor (beta chain) is described in this entry. The CDR3 has 19 residues. The V gene's germline CDR1 is SGHRS and CDR2 YFSETQ. The junction had 16 bases not matched to a gene; V was cut back by 4 bases and J by 0 bases. The sample comes from a study of blood T cell repertoires in COVID-19. TCRdb keeps only in-frame clones here, not all; method: immunoSEQ multiplex PCR. The sample records about 200,000 clones, roughly 92% being singletons. Enrolment of Seattle patients took place during active infection, and they were followed longitudinally. The sequence was collected from a man between 60 and 75 years old with COVID-19, enrolled during active disease. Sample: peripheral blood. V is TRBV5-1 and J is TRBJ2-3; 8 nucleotides align to TRBD2. In DNA form, the CDR3 reads TGCGCCAGCAGCCTAAGAGCGGGAGCGGGCTCACATAGCACAGATACGCAGTATTTT. Protein sequence: CASSLRAGAGSHSTDTQYF.